This TCR beta chain was identified during a study of cytomegalovirus exposure and HLA in healthy donors. 13 Jbeta primers and 60 Vbeta primers were used for the PCR. Data came from immunoSEQ multiplex PCR; TCRdb stores just in-frame clones and leaves some out. The sample contains 65,000 or so clones, 62% of which appear only once. The CDR3 extends over 14 amino acids. The V end lost 0 bases, the J end lost 1 base, and 6 bases lay between the germline ends. Germline V gene data show CDR1 as SGHTA and CDR2 as FQGNSA. The sequencing sample was made of PBMCs. This sequence was found in a man aged 30-40 years in good health and CMV-seronegative. This chain links TRBV7-2 with TRBJ2-5; a possible D gene is TRBD1 (6 bases). CDR3 sequence: CASSLAGAQETQYF. The CDR3 nucleotides are TGTGCCAGCAGCTTAGCGGGGGCCCAAGAGACCCAGTACTTC.